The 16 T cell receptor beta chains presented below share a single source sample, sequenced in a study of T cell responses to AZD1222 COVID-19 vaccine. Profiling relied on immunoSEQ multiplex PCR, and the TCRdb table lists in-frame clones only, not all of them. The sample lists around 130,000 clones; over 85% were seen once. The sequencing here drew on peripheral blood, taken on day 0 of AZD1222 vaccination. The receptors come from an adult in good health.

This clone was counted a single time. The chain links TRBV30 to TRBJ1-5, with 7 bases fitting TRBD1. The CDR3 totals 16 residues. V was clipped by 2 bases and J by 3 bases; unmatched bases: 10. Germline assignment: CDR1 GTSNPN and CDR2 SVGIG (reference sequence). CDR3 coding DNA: TGTGCCTGGAGTTCAGGACAGGCGTCGTACAATCAGCCCCAGCATTTT. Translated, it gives CAWSSGQASYNQPQHF. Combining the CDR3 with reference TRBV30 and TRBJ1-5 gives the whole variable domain SQTIHQWPATLVQPVGSPLSLECTVEGTSNPNLYWYRQAAGRGLQLLFYSVGIGQISSEVPQNLSASRPQDRQFILSSKKLLLSDSGFYLCAWSSGQASYNQPQHFGDGTRLSIL.

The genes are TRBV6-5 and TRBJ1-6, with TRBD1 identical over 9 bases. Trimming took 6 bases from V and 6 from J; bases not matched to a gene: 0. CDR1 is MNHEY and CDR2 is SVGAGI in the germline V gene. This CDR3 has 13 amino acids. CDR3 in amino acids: CASRQGANSPLHF. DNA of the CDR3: TGTGCCAGCAGACAGGGGGCTAATTCACCCCTCCACTTT.

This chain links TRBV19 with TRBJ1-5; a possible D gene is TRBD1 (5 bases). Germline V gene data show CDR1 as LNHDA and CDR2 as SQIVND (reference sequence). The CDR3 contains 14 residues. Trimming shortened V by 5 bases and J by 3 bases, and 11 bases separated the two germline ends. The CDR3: CASSPWGSNQPQHF. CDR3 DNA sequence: TGTGCCAGTAGTCCATGGGGGTCCAATCAGCCCCAGCATTTT. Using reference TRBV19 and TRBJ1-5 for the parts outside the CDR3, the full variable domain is DGGITQSPKYLFRKEGQNVTLSCEQNLNHDAMYWYRQDPGQGLRLIYYSQIVNDFQKGDIAEGYSVSREKKESFPLTVTSAQKNPTAFYLCASSPWGSNQPQHFGDGTRLSIL.

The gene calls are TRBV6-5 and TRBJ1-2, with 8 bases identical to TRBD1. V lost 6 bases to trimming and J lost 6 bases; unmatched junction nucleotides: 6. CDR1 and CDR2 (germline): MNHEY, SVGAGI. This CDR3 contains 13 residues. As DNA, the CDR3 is TGTGCCAGCAGCCCCGGACAGGGCAATGGCTACACCTTC. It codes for CASSPGQGNGYTF.

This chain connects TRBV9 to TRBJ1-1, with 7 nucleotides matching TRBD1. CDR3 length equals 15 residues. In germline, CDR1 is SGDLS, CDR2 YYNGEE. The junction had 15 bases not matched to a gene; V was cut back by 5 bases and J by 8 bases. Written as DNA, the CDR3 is TGTGCCAGCAGTCCTGACAGGGACCCTTGGGGAGAAGCTTTCTTT. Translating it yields CASSPDRDPWGEAFF.

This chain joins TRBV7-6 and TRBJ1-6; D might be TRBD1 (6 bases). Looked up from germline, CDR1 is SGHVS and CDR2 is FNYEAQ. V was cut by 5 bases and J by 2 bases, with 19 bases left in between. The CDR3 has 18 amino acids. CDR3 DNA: TGTGCCAGCAGCCTCACCGGGACACGGTTAACCTATAATTCACCCCTCCACTTT. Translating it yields CASSLTGTRLTYNSPLHF.

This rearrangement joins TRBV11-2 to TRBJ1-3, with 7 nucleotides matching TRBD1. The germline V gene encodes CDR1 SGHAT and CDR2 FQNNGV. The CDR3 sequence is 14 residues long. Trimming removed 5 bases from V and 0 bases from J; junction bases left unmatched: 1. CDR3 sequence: CASSPGGSGNTIYF. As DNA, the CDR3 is TGTGCCAGCAGCCCAGGGGGCTCTGGAAACACCATATATTTT.

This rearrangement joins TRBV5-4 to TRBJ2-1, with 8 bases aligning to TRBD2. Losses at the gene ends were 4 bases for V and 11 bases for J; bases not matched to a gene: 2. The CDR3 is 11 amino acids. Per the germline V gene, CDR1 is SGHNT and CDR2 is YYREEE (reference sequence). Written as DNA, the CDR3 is TGTGCCAGCAGCCATAGCGGGAAGCAGTTCTTC. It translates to CASSHSGKQFF.

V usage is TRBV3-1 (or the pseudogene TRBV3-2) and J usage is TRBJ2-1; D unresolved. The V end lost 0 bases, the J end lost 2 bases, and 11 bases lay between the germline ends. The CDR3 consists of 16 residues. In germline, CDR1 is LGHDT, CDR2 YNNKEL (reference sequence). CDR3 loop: CASSQELDGPYNEQFF. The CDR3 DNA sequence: TGTGCCAGCAGCCAAGAACTGGACGGACCCTACAATGAGCAGTTCTTC.

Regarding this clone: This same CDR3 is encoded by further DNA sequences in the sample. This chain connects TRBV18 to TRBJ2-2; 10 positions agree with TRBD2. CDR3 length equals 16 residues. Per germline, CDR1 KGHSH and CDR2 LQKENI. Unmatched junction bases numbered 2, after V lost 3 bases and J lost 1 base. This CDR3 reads CASSPSSGGNTGELFF. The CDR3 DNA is TGTGCCAGCTCACCCTCTAGCGGGGGGAACACCGGGGAGCTGTTTTTT.

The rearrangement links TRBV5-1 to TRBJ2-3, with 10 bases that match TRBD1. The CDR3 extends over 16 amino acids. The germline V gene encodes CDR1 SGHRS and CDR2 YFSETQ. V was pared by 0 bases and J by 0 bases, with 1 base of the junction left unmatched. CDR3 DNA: TGCGCCAGCAGCTTGGGACAGGGGGCTAGCACAGATACGCAGTATTTT. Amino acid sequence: CASSLGQGASTDTQYF.

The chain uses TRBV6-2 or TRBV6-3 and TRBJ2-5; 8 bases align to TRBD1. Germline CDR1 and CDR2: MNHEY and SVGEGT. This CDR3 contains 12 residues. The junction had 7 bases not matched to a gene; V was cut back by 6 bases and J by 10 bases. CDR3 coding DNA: TGTGCCAGCAGCCCGGACAGGGCCAACCAGTACTTC. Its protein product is CASSPDRANQYF.

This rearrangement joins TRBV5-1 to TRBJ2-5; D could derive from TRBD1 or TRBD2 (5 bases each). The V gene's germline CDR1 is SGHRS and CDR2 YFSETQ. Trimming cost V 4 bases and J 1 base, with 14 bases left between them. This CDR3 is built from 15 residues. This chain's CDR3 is CASSKNTGGQETQYF. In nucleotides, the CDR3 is TGCGCCAGCAGCAAAAACACAGGAGGCCAAGAGACCCAGTACTTC.

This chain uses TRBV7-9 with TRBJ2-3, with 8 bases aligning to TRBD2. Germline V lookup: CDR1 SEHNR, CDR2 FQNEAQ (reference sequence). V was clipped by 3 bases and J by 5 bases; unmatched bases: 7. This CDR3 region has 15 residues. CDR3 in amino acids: CASSLGPGGKDTQYF. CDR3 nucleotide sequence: TGTGCCAGCAGCTTGGGCCCGGGGGGGAAAGATACGCAGTATTTT.

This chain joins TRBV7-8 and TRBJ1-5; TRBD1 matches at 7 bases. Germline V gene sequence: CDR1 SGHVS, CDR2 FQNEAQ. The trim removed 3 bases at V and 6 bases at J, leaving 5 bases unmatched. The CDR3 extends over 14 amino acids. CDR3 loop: CASSLGRGSQPQHF. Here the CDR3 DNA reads TGTGCCAGCAGCTTGGGCAGGGGGAGTCAGCCCCAGCATTTT.

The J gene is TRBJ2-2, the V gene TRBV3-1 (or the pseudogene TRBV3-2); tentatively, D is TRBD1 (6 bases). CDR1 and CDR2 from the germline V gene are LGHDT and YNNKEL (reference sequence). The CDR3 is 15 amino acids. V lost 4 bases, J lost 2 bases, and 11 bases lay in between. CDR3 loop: CASSPRTANTGELFF. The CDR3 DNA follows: TGTGCCAGCAGCCCGCGGACAGCCAACACCGGGGAGCTGTTTTTT.